The 28 T cell receptor beta chains in this list originate from one sample, sequenced in a study of Graves' ophthalmopathy and Graves' hyperthyroidism (dated by TCRdb to 2017 to 2018). For sequencing, an Illumina HiSeq 2000 was employed. For repertoire sequencing, TCR beta CDR3 regions were amplified from RNA transcripts. HTBI primers and the Qiagen OneStep RT-PCR kit were used in a first-round RT-PCR, which was followed by a second-round multiplex PCR, size selection and purification. The raw public reads went through TCRdb reprocessing: fastp at Q25, MiXCR clone calling, in-frame beta chains kept. Duplicate CDR3 protein sequences are folded into a single record with the most common DNA and genes. Counted in this sample were 600,000 to 650,000 distinct CDR3 sequences; 22% of them appeared once. The ten largest make up approximately 6.5% of the sample. The sample taken for sequencing was peripheral blood. These receptors were obtained from a woman aged 18-29 years with stable Graves' hyperthyroidism. Some clones in this sample may be carry-over from other donors' samples. Donor details come from another sample of the same person, matched by shared clones.

The table lists this clonotype with a few counts. The V call is TRBV10-3, the J call TRBJ2-5, with 13 nucleotides matching TRBD2. Germline CDR1 and CDR2: ENHRY and SYGVKD. V lost 6 bases to trimming and J lost 5 bases; unmatched junction nucleotides: 3. CDR3 size: 14 residues. CDR3 sequence reads: CAISWTSGSETQYF. The CDR3 bases are TGTGCCATCAGCTGGACTAGCGGGAGTGAGACCCAGTACTTC.

This clonotype has at least ten counts. This sequence joins TRBV13 and TRBJ1-5; the D is unclear. Looked up from germline, CDR1 is PRHDT and CDR2 is FYEKMQ (reference sequence). The V and J ends lost 1 base and 3 bases respectively, with 10 bases between them. The CDR3 length is 15 residues. The DNA of the CDR3 is TGTGCCAGCAGCTTAGCTGGGTTTGACAATCAGCCCCAGCATTTT. This gives the protein CASSLAGFDNQPQHF.

The CDR3 DNA is TGTGCCAGCAGTCCCATGGGGGGCTCCCTGGAGACCCAGTACTTC. This codes for CASSPMGGSLETQYF. The V gene is TRBV27, the J gene TRBJ2-5; tentatively, D is TRBD1 or TRBD2 (6 bases each). The V and J ends lost 5 bases and 5 bases respectively, with 18 bases between them. The CDR3 covers 15 residues. The germline V gene has CDR1 MNHEY and CDR2 SMNVEV (reference sequence).

This clonotype was seen repeatedly, ten times or more. The gene calls are TRBV7-2 and TRBJ1-5; D might be TRBD1 (5 bases). The CDR3 has 14 residues. V was pared by 6 bases and J by 7 bases, with 16 bases between. CDR1 SGHTA and CDR2 FQGNSA come from the germline V gene. CDR3 sequence (DNA): TGTGCCAGCAGACCGGGACCGCTCAGCCAGCCCCAGCATTTT. Protein: CASRPGPLSQPQHF.

This clonotype was seen many times. V usage is TRBV29-1 and J usage is TRBJ1-2; no reliable D call. The CDR3 runs to 13 residues. Trimming cost V 4 bases and J 7 bases, with 16 bases left between them. Germline loops: CDR1 SQVTM, CDR2 ANQGSEA. CDR3 coding DNA: TGCAGCGTTGCCCAGGCGGACCTCCGTGGCTACACCTTC. This sequence encodes CSVAQADLRGYTF.

Many counts were recorded for this clonotype. The chain joins TRBV29-1 to TRBJ2-5, with 7 bases identical to TRBD1. CDR3 length: 15 amino acids. Germline V gene lookup returns CDR1 SQVTM and CDR2 ANQGSEA. Trimming at V came to 2 bases and at J to 6 bases, leaving 12 bases not matched to a gene. The CDR3 loop is CSVEIGQAGGQTQYF. CDR3 DNA: TGCAGCGTTGAAATAGGACAGGCCGGCGGCCAGACCCAGTACTTC. Supplemented by reference TRBV29-1 and TRBJ2-5, the full variable domain reads SAVISQKPSRDICQRGTSLTIQCQVDSQVTMMFWYRQQPGQSLTLIATANQGSEATYESGFVIDKFPISRPNLTFSTLTVSNMSPEDSSIYLCSVEIGQAGGQTQYFGPGTRLLVL.

In this sample, this clonotype turned up many times. The chain employs TRBV12-3 or TRBV12-4 and TRBJ1-1; D remains unclear. V lost 6 bases to trimming and J lost 1 base, with 12 bases between them. CDR3 length: 14 amino acids. CDR3 in DNA: TGTGCCAGCAGCATAGTTGGGCGGAACACTGAAGCTTTCTTT. Protein sequence: CASSIVGRNTEAFF.

The gene calls are TRBV28 and TRBJ2-5; 12 bases line up with TRBD2. V shed 6 bases and J 1 base; nucleotides not matched to a gene: 6. The CDR3 contains 16 residues. CDR1 and CDR2 from the germline V gene are MDHEN and SYDVKM. The CDR3 nucleotides are TGTGCCAGCAGCCGTACTAGCGGGGGGATCCAAGAGACCCAGTACTTC. Protein sequence: CASSRTSGGIQETQYF.

In its sample, this clonotype was seen a few times. V is TRBV19 and J is TRBJ1-1; D may be TRBD1 (6 bases). V lost 4 bases, J lost 0 bases, and 21 bases lay in between. Germline loops: CDR1 LNHDA, CDR2 SQIVND (reference sequence). The CDR3 sequence is 18 residues long. The CDR3 is CASSTTGIRRRLNTEAFF. Written as DNA, the CDR3 is TGTGCCAGTAGTACTACAGGGATTCGACGGAGACTGAACACTGAAGCTTTCTTT.

The chain recombines TRBV20-1 with TRBJ2-7; the match to TRBD2 covers 7 bases. The CDR3 contains 15 residues. Germline CDR1 DFQATT, CDR2 SNEGSKA (reference sequence). Trimming removed 2 bases from V and 2 bases from J; junction bases left unmatched: 9. The CDR3 loop reads CSARIPGRITYEQYF. The CDR3 DNA follows: TGCAGTGCTAGAATCCCCGGGAGGATAACCTACGAGCAGTACTTC.

In its sample, this clonotype was seen many times. The CDR3 protein is CASSPDSIPFKYF. The CDR3 nucleotides read TGTGCCAGCTCACCGGATTCCATTCCATTCAAGTACTTC. The chain combines TRBV18 with TRBJ2-5; D gene unclear. The germline V and J ends were trimmed by 3 bases and 12 bases, with 17 bases remaining between them. The germline V gene encodes CDR1 KGHSH and CDR2 LQKENI. The length of the CDR3 is 13 residues.

This clonotype was counted many times. The rearrangement joins TRBV6-5 to TRBJ1-1, with D unresolved. There are 13 residues in the CDR3. The V gene's germline CDR1 is MNHEY and CDR2 SVGAGI. Trimming stripped 0 bases from V and 6 bases from J, with 8 bases between. This chain's CDR3 is CASSYSSLSEAFF. CDR3 DNA sequence: TGTGCCAGCAGTTACTCGAGTCTTTCTGAAGCTTTCTTT.

J is TRBJ1-2 and V is TRBV24-1; D is uncertain. Germline V CDR1 and CDR2: KGHDR, SFDVKD. V gave up 8 bases and J gave up 7 bases, with 13 bases separating them. This CDR3 region has 12 residues. CDR3 DNA: TGTGCCACCAACGAGGGAGGAGGTGGCTACACCTTC. It translates to CATNEGGGGYTF.

This clonotype was recorded once. The J gene is TRBJ2-5, the V gene TRBV12-3 or TRBV12-4, with 8 bases identical to TRBD1. The CDR3 totals 14 residues. V was pared by 6 bases and J by 1 base, with 4 bases of the junction left unmatched. CDR3: CASRDRAPQETQYF. In DNA, the CDR3 is TGTGCCAGCAGGGACAGGGCCCCCCAAGAGACCCAGTACTTC.

This clonotype turned up a few times. V and J are TRBV11-2 and TRBJ2-2; 9 bases are shared with TRBD1. J was trimmed by 7 bases and V by 0 bases; bases with no gene match: 3. CDR3 length equals 15 residues. Germline V gives CDR1 SGHAT, CDR2 FQNNGV. This CDR3 is CASSLEGQGFGELFF. For the CDR3, the DNA is TGTGCCAGCAGCTTAGAGGGACAGGGATTCGGGGAGCTGTTTTTT.

This clonotype was detected many times. V usage is TRBV6-1 and J usage is TRBJ1-1, with 7 positions matching TRBD1. Germline assignment: CDR1 MNHNS and CDR2 SASEGT. With 4 bases clipped from V and 1 base from J, the junction kept 9 bases outside the gene matches. The CDR3 has 16 residues. Here the CDR3 reads CASSGGAGQPNTEAFF. In DNA form, the CDR3 reads TGTGCCAGCAGTGGGGGGGCGGGACAGCCGAACACTGAAGCTTTCTTT.

This clonotype appeared many times. The genes are TRBV6-1 and TRBJ2-2; TRBD1 agrees at 7 bases. The CDR3 loop spans 14 amino acids. V lost 10 bases, J lost 1 base, and 6 bases stayed unmatched. Germline-derived CDR1 and CDR2 are MNHNS and SASEGT. The CDR3 nucleotides read TGTGCCACCTTGGGACAGAAGAACACCGGGGAGCTGTTTTTT. This codes for CATLGQKNTGELFF.

The chain links TRBV4-1 to TRBJ1-6; D is possibly TRBD1 (5 bases). The CDR3 sequence is 16 residues long. CDR1 and CDR2 from the germline V gene are MGHRA and YSYEKL. V was clipped by 7 bases and J by 2 bases, with 15 bases between them. CDR3 DNA sequence: TGCGCCAGCATGGTAGGGGTAGGGACCTATAATTCACCCCTCCACTTT. Translated: CASMVGVGTYNSPLHF.

This clonotype was seen ten or more times. This chain uses TRBV9 with TRBJ2-5, with D unresolved. The CDR3 extends over 13 amino acids. Germline loops: CDR1 SGDLS, CDR2 YYNGEE. Trimming cost V 1 base and J 5 bases, with 9 bases left between them. Written as DNA, the CDR3 is TGTGCCAGCAGCGTACCCCCCTCGGAGACCCAGTACTTC. The encoded protein is CASSVPPSETQYF.

There are many counts of this clonotype. The germline gene is not matched at one end of the junction; a read error may be the cause. The chain couples TRBV7-2 to TRBJ2-7, with a possible D match to TRBD2 (6 bases). Germline-derived CDR1 and CDR2 are SGHTA and FQGNSA. The CDR3 has 14 residues. The CDR3 protein is CASSLRRGPYEQYF. The CDR3 bases are TGCGCCAGCAGCTTGAGGCGGGGTCCCTACGAGCAGTACTTC.

This clonotype was detected many times. This chain links TRBV13 with TRBJ1-2; no clear D. Germline-derived CDR1 and CDR2 are PRHDT and FYEKMQ (reference sequence). V lost 5 bases and J lost 5, with 18 bases in between. The CDR3 spans 15 residues. The CDR3 DNA follows: TGTGCCAGCAGCCGTGCCCGTCGGCAGGCATATGGCTACACCTTC. It translates to CASSRARRQAYGYTF.

This clonotype has a handful of counts. The genes are TRBV12-3 or TRBV12-4 and TRBJ1-6; 7 bases line up with TRBD1. CDR3 length equals 14 residues. J lost 7 bases, V lost 7 bases, and 7 bases had no gene match. The CDR3 reads CASNRGFENSPLHF. The DNA for the CDR3 is TGTGCCAGCAACAGGGGTTTTGAGAATTCACCCCTCCACTTT.

This clonotype has only a few counts. The chain combines TRBV5-1 with TRBJ1-5, with 8 bases matching TRBD1. The CDR3 length is 15 residues. Looked up from germline, CDR1 is SGHRS and CDR2 is YFSETQ. V lost 5 bases to trimming and J lost 7 bases; unmatched junction nucleotides: 11. The CDR3 here is CASSPGGLPGQPQHF. CDR3 sequence (DNA): TGCGCCAGCAGTCCAGGGGGCCTACCAGGGCAGCCCCAGCATTTT. The full variable domain, completed using reference TRBV5-1 and TRBJ1-5, is KAGVTQTPRYLIKTRGQQVTLSCSPISGHRSVSWYQQTPGQGLQFLFEYFSETQRNKGNFPGRFSGRQFSNSRSEMNVSTLELGDSALYLCASSPGGLPGQPQHFGDGTRLSIL.

This clonotype was picked up many times. This chain joins TRBV6-5 and TRBJ2-5, with 7 nucleotides matching TRBD1. Germline CDR1 reads MNHEY; CDR2 reads SVGAGI. This CDR3 comprises 13 residues. Unmatched junction bases numbered 3, after V lost 8 bases and J lost 0 bases. The CDR3, as DNA: TGTGCCAGCGAGACAGGGAACCAAGAGACCCAGTACTTC. It translates to CASETGNQETQYF.

J is TRBJ1-2 and V is TRBV3-1; D unresolved. V lost 0 bases and J 5 bases, leaving 13 bases between the germline ends. The CDR3 runs 15 residues. The V gene's germline CDR1 is LGHDT and CDR2 YNNKEL (reference sequence). DNA of the CDR3: TGTGCCAGCAGCCAAGATGTGGATCCGGGGTATGGCTACACCTTC. Translated: CASSQDVDPGYGYTF.

This clonotype was observed many times. This sequence joins TRBV20-1 and TRBJ2-7, with 9 bases aligning to TRBD2. Germline lookup yields CDR1 DFQATT and CDR2 SNEGSKA (reference sequence). This CDR3 has 13 residues. Trimming at V came to 4 bases and at J to 4 bases, leaving 5 bases not matched to a gene. The DNA of the CDR3 is TGCAGTGCTACGTCTAGCGGGGAGTACGAGCAGTACTTC. Its translation is CSATSSGEYEQYF.

On this clonotype itself: One end of the junction fails to match germline, which may point to a read error. The CDR3 nucleotides read TGTGCCAGCAGTTACTTGGTCTCTGGAAACACTATATATTTT. Translation gives CASSYLVSGNTIYF. This chain connects TRBV6-2 or TRBV6-3 to TRBJ1-3; D gene uncertain. The length of the CDR3 is 14 residues. Germline CDR1 and CDR2: MNHEY and SVGEGT.

With regard to this clonotype: Without the conserved terminal phenylalanine or tryptophan, this CDR3 likely stems from a read error. V usage is TRBV7-9 and J usage is TRBJ2-7, with 9 bases that match TRBD2. The V gene's germline CDR1 is SEHNR and CDR2 FQNEAQ (reference sequence). V lost 1 base, J lost 3 bases, and 1 base stayed unmatched. This CDR3 is 14 amino acids long. The CDR3 reads CASSLGTSVYEQYY. The CDR3, as DNA: TGTGCCAGCAGCTTAGGGACTAGCGTCTACGAGCAGTACTAC.